The sequence of this T cell receptor beta chain was determined in a study of blood T cell repertoires in COVID-19. Study summary: The analysed material was cDNA or gDNA that came from T cells, B-cell-depleted T cells, or PBMCs.

There are 15 residues in the CDR3. The germline V gene has CDR1 KGHDR and CDR2 SFDVKD. With regard to this clone: One end of the junction is discordant with germline, which a read error may explain.

The table came from immunoSEQ multiplex PCR; TCRdb's copy has only in-frame clones and leaves some out. This table has roughly 330,000 clones, 80% to 90% appearing once. This sequence originates from a woman between 45 and 65 years old with acute or convalescent COVID-19. Sequencing used peripheral blood. This rearrangement joins TRBV24-1 to TRBJ2-1, with 8 bases identical to TRBD1. The CDR3 sequence is CATSDWGQDYNERFF. CDR3 bases: TGTGCCACCAGTGATTGGGGACAGGATTACAATGAGCGGTTCTTC.